The rows below give T cell receptor beta chains drawn from one sample of a study of blood T cell repertoires in COVID-19. The method was immunoSEQ multiplex PCR; TCRdb's version includes in-frame clones alone and lacks a portion of them. The data show 270,000 or so clones, roughly 91% seen once. Sequencing input: peripheral blood. The receptor source for this set is a man aged 35 to 55 with acute or convalescent COVID-19. The CDR3 runs from the conserved cysteine through the conserved F or W. Each record gives: J gene, V gene, CDR3 protein.

TRBJ2-2 TRBV9 CASSPGLWTVSTGELFF
TRBJ2-1 TRBV18 CASSPSTGEQFF
TRBJ2-7 TRBV21-1 CASSKEGQGTIRASYEQYF
TRBJ1-2 TRBV15 CATSSGLDREYGYTF
TRBJ2-7 TRBV4-2 CASSPRGSYEQYF
TRBJ1-3 TRBV29-1 CSVVGSSGNTIYF
TRBJ2-7 TRBV5-4 CASSPAGQLYEQYF
TRBJ2-7 TRBV9 CASSPGGRTVELYF
TRBJ2-6 TRBV10-3 CAISPTSGGATGANVLTF
TRBJ1-1 TRBV27 CASSLGLGQAITEAFF
TRBJ2-1 TRBV7-9 CASSPRLGPRKQFF
TRBJ1-1 TRBV19 CASSIGAGRGLGAFF
TRBJ2-3 TRBV2 CASSALGGPSTDTQYF
TRBJ1-2 TRBV12-3/TRBV12-4 CASSSRRDYGYTF
TRBJ2-1 TRBV5-6 CASSVDRGPGYNEQFF
TRBJ1-1 TRBV7-6 CASSFPWSMNTEAFF
TRBJ1-1 TRBV5-4 CASSLDRGQLNTEAFF
TRBJ2-7 TRBV27 CASNARGFFESYEQYF
TRBJ1-2 TRBV3-1/TRBV3-2 CASSPRGTAYGYTF
TRBJ2-1 TRBV24-1 CATSRSGVSYNEQFF
TRBJ1-3 TRBV3-1/TRBV3-2 CASSQESPGLSGNTIYF
TRBJ2-2 TRBV11-3 CASSLGFSTGELFF
TRBJ2-7 TRBV30 CAWAPGQGYEQYF
TRBJ2-7 TRBV3-1/TRBV3-2 CASSPGLAGSNEQYF
TRBJ2-6 TRBV2 CASKGQGASGANVLTF
TRBJ2-1 TRBV7-8 CASSLGTVNEQFF
TRBJ1-1 TRBV2 CASSPTVLGAFF
TRBJ1-4 TRBV12-3/TRBV12-4 CASSTSSGKLFF
TRBJ1-1 TRBV5-1 CASSFGGNERNTEAFF
TRBJ1-2 TRBV5-8 CASSLERQPGYGYTF
TRBJ1-2 TRBV28 CASRPQGNYGYTF
TRBJ2-6 TRBV3-1/TRBV3-2 CASSQEAGKTSGANVLTF
TRBJ2-2 TRBV2 CASSGGLAQTGELFF
TRBJ1-2 TRBV7-9 CASSRDSPIDYYGYTF
TRBJ1-1 TRBV5-1 CASSSMGGTEAFF
TRBJ2-3 TRBV9 CASSTLAGGPTDTQYF
TRBJ1-2 TRBV5-5 CASSRGQGANYGYTF
TRBJ1-1 TRBV3-1/TRBV3-2 CASSLGARLEAFF
TRBJ2-1 TRBV6-5 CASQGERSYNEQFF
TRBJ1-2 TRBV2 CASSDSIQGAEGYTF
TRBJ2-6 TRBV30 CAWRNRVGANVLTF
TRBJ1-1 TRBV19 CASSIGGQGVDTEAFF
TRBJ2-6 TRBV4-1 CASSQVGAPGANVLTF
TRBJ1-1 TRBV6-6 CASSPSEGLKAFF
TRBJ2-1 TRBV4-1 CASSQVGSRYNEQFF
TRBJ1-2 TRBV6-5 CASRRQVNYGYTF
TRBJ1-4 TRBV2 CASSEWGDVRREKLFF
TRBJ1-1 TRBV6-5 CASSPSGTGKTEAFF
TRBJ1-6 TRBV7-8 CASSSPSGTGGIFYNSPLHF
TRBJ2-2 TRBV14 CASSPRRTGELFF
TRBJ1-1 TRBV23-1 CASKGGEAFF
TRBJ2-6 TRBV9 CASSVSSGANVLTF
TRBJ1-5 TRBV24-1 CATSDRTTPYQPQHF
TRBJ1-2 TRBV10-3 CAIGRDRAYGYTF
TRBJ2-7 TRBV20-1 CSASWGPSYEQYF
TRBJ2-3 TRBV5-1 CASSPPSGTSSDTQYF
TRBJ2-2 TRBV19 CASSIASGGGGELFF
TRBJ1-1 TRBV7-2 CASSLKGGHTEAFF
TRBJ1-2 TRBV19 CASSIHRQSYGYTF